The text below deals with one TCR beta chain. Its antigen is unknown. Reads for this sample came from an Illumina HiSeq 2000. TCR beta cDNA libraries were made by 5'RACE template switching that added a universal primer site and unique molecular identifiers. cDNA synthesis was primed from the TCR beta constant segment and was followed by two successive PCR amplification steps. As for how the authors treated the data: MIGEC was used to demultiplex reads and group reads by UMI, and MiTCR was used to assemble and quantify clonotypes. To exclude erroneous sequences, any TCR cDNA sequence not supported by at least two reads was discarded. The tcR package was used for downstream repertoire analysis, with clonotypes matched between fractions based on CDR3 nucleotide sequence plus V segment. VDJmatch was used to annotate antigen specificity against VDJdb, with one amino acid substitution in CDR3 permitted. TCRdb reprocessed the reads into one record per CDR3 protein sequence, lacking DNA. Here the V and J calls rest on TCRdb's processing, not on the authors' analysis. The sample table includes 450,000 to 600,000 distinct CDR3 sequences. The ten largest clones capture approximately 3.5% of the sample.

The data belong to a study of T cells expressing NK-cell markers (dated by TCRdb to 2018 to 2021). As for the study more broadly: Three sorted T-cell subsets (CD3+CD56+NKG2C+, CD3+CD56+NKG2C- and CD3+CD56-NKG2C+) from several donors had their TCR beta-chain repertoires profiled. Seven of the eight sequenced donors were HCMV-seropositive and one was HCMV-seronegative. The study sequenced eight donors, all healthy volunteers chosen at random: three men and five women. Sequencing of the libraries produced 2 x 150 bp reads on Illumina HiSeq 2000/2500, MiSeq or NextSeq. Broad study findings and their caveats: Whether the expanded NKG2C-expressing T cell clones were specific for HCMV antigens remained unclear. In roughly 6 donors, the dominant CD3+CD56+NKG2C+ clonotypes were found to rank among the top 10 CD8+ clonotypes and to make up roughly 1.0-7.0% of CD8+ T cells. Those dominant clonotypes were again the most abundant among CD3+CD56-NKG2C+ cells in a handful of donors, at about 28.3-65%.

To determine HCMV serostatus, a commercial ELISA kit was used to detect HCMV-specific IgG in serum. Peripheral blood mononuclear cells were isolated from blood by Ficoll density gradient centrifugation. CDR1 and CDR2 are drawn from the germline V gene (reference sequence): MNHEY, SMNVEV. CDR3 length: 14 amino acids, cysteine to phenylalanine. The protein alone is recorded here. The sequence was collected from a man aged 18 to 29 in good health. Donor details come from another sample of the same person, matched by shared clones. The rearranged segments are TRBV27 and TRBJ2-7; TCRdb calls TRBD1, which cannot be checked without DNA. The sequencing sample was made of blood T cells: a sorted CD56 or NKG2C T cell subset, CD4+ or CD8+ T cells, or bulk PBMC T cells (not recorded which). The CDR3 region has the sequence CASSPRGVTYEQYF.